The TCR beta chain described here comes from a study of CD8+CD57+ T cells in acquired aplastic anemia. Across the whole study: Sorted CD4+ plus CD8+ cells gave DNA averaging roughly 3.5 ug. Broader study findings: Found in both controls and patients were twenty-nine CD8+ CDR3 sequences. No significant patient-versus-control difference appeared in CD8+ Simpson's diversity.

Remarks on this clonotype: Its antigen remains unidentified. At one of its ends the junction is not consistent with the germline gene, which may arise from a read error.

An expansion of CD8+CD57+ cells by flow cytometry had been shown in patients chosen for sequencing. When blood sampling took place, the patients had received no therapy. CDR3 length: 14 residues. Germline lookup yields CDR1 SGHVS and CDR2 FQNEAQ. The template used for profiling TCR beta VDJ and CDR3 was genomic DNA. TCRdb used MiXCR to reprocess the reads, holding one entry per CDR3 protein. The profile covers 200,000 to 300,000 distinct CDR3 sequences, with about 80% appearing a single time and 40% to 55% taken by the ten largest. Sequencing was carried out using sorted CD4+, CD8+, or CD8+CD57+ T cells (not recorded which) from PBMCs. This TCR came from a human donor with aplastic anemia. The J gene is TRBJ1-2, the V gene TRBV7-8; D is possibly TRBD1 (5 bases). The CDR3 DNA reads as TGTGCCAGCGGGGACTCGGGCACAGATACGCAGTATTTTTTC. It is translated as CASGDSGTDTQYFF.